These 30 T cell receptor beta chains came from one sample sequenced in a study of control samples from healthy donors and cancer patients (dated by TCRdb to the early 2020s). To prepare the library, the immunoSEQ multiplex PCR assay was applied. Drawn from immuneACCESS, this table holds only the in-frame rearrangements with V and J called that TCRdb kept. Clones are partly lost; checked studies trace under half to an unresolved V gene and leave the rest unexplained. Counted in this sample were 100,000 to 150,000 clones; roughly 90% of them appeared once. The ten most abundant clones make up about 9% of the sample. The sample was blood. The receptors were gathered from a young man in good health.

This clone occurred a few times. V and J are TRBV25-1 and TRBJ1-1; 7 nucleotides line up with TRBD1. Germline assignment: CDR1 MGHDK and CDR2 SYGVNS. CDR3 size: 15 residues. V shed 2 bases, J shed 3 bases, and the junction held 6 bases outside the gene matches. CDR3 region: CASSEISGGDTEAFF. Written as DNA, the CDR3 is TGTGCCAGCAGTGAAATCTCAGGGGGGGACACTGAAGCTTTCTTT.

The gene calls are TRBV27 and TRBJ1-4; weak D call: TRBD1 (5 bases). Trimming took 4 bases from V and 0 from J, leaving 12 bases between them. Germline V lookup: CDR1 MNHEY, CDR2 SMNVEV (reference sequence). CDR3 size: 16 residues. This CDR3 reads CASSSMGPSTNEKLFF. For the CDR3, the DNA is TGTGCCAGCAGTTCGATGGGACCTTCAACTAATGAAAAACTGTTTTTT.

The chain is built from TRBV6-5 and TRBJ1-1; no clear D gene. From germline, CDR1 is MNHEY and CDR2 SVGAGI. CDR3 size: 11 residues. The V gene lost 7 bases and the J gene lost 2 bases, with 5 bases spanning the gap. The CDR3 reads CASILNTEAFF. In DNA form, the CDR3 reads TGTGCCAGCATCTTAAACACTGAAGCTTTCTTT.

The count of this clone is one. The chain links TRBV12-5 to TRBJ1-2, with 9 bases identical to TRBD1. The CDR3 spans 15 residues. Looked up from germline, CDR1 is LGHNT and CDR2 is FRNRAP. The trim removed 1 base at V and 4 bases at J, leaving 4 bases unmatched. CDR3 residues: CASGLAPGQGYGYTF. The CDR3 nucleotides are TGTGCTAGTGGTTTGGCTCCGGGACAGGGCTATGGCTACACCTTC.

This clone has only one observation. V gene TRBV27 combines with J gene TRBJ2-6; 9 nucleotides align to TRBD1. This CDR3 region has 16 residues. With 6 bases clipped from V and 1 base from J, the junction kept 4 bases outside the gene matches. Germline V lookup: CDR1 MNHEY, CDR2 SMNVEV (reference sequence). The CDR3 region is CASSPGQGSGANVLTF. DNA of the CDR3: TGTGCCAGCAGCCCGGGACAGGGTTCTGGGGCCAACGTCCTGACTTTC.

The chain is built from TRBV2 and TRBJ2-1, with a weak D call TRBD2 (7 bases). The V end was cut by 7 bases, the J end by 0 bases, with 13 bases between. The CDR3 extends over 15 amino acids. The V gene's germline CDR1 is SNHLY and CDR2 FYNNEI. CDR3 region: CASTEGGASYNEQFF. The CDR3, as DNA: TGTGCCAGCACCGAAGGGGGGGCCTCCTACAATGAGCAGTTCTTC.

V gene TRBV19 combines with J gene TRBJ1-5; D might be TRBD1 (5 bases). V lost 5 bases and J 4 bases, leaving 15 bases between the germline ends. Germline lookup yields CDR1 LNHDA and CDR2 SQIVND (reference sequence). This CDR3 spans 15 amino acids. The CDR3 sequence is CASSLPGPTNQPQHF. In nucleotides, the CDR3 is TGTGCCAGTAGTTTACCGGGACCCACGAATCAGCCCCAGCATTTT. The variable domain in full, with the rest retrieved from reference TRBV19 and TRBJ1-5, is DGGITQSPKYLFRKEGQNVTLSCEQNLNHDAMYWYRQDPGQGLRLIYYSQIVNDFQKGDIAEGYSVSREKKESFPLTVTSAQKNPTAFYLCASSLPGPTNQPQHFGDGTRLSIL.

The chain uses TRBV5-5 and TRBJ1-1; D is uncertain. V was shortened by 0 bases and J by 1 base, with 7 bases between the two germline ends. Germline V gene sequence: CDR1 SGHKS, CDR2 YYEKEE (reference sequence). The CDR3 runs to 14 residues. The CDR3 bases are TGTGCCAGCAGCTTGGTTGCTGGGAACACTGAAGCTTTCTTT. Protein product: CASSLVAGNTEAFF.

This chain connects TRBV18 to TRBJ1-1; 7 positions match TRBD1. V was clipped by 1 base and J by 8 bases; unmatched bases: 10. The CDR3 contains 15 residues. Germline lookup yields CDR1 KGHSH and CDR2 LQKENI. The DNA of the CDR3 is TGTGCCAGCTCACCACAAGACAGGGTCGGATCCGAAGCTTTCTTT. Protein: CASSPQDRVGSEAFF. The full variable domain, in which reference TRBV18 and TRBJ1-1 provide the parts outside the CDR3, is NAGVMQNPRHLVRRRGQEARLRCSPMKGHSHVYWYRQLPEEGLKFMVYLQKENIIDESGMPKERFSAEFPKEGPSILRIQQVVRGDSAAYFCASSPQDRVGSEAFFGQGTRLTVV.

The CDR3, as DNA: TGTGCCAGTAGTATAGGTTTTAACTACGAGCAGTACTTC. Its translation is CASSIGFNYEQYF. The chain has TRBV19 and TRBJ2-7; D remains ambiguous. CDR1 is LNHDA, CDR2 SQIVND, per germline (reference sequence). The V end was cut by 1 base, the J end by 3 bases, with 7 bases between. The CDR3 covers 13 residues.

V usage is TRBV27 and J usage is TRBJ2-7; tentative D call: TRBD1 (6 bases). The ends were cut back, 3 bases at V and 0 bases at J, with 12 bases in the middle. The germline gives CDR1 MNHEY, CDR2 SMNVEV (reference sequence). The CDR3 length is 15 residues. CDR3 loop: CASSFDRWSSYEQYF. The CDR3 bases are TGTGCCAGCAGTTTCGACAGGTGGAGCTCCTACGAGCAGTACTTC.

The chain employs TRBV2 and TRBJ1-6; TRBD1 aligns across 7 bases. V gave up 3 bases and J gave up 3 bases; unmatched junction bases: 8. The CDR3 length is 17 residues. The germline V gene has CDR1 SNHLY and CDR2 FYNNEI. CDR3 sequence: CASSDKAGGSYNSPLHF. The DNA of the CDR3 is TGTGCCAGCAGTGATAAAGCAGGGGGAAGCTATAATTCACCCCTCCACTTT. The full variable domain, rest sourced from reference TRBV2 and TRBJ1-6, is EPEVTQTPSHQVTQMGQEVILRCVPISNHLYFYWYRQILGQKVEFLVSFYNNEISEKSEIFDDQFSVERPDGSNFTLKIRSTKLEDSAMYFCASSDKAGGSYNSPLHFGNGTRLTVT.

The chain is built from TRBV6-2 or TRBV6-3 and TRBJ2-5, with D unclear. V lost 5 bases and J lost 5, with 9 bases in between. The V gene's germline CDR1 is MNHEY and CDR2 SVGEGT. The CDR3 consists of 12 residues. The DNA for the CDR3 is TGTGCCAGCAGTCAGCGTTGGGAGACCCAGTACTTC. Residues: CASSQRWETQYF.

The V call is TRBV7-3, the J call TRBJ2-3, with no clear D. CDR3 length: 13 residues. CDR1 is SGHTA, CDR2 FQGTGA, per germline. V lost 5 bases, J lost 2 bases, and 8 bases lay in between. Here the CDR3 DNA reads TGTGCCAGCAGCCCGACCCCCACAGATACGCAGTATTTT. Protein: CASSPTPTDTQYF.

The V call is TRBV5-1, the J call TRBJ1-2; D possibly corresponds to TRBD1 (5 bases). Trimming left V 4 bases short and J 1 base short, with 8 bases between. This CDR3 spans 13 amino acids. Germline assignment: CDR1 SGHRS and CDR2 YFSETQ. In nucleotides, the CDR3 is TGCGCCAGCAGCGTCGACAGTAACTATGGCTACACCTTC. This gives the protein CASSVDSNYGYTF.

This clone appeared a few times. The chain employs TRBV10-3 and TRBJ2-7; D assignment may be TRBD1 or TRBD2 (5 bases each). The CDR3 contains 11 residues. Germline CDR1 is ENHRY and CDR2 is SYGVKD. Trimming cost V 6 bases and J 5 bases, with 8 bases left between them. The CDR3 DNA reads TGTGCCATCAGAGGGGACCACGAGCAGTACTTC. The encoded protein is CAIRGDHEQYF.

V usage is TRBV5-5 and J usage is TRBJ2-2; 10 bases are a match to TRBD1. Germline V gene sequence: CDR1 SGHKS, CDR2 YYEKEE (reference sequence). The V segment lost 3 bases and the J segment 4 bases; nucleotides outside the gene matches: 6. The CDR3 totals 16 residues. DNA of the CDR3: TGTGCCAGCAGCTGGAGAGGGACAGGGGCCACCGGGGAGCTGTTTTTT. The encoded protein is CASSWRGTGATGELFF.

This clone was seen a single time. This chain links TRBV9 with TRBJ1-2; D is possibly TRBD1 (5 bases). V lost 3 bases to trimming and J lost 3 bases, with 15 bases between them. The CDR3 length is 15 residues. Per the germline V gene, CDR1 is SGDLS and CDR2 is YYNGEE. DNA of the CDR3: TGTGCCAGCAGCGGCTTTACAGACAGCCACTATGGCTACACCTTC. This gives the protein CASSGFTDSHYGYTF.

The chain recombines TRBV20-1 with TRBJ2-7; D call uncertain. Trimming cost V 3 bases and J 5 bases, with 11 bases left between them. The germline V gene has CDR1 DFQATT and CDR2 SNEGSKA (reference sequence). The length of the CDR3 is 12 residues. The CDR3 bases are TGCAGTGCTAGTGCCCACCGAGACGAGCAGTACTTC. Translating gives CSASAHRDEQYF.

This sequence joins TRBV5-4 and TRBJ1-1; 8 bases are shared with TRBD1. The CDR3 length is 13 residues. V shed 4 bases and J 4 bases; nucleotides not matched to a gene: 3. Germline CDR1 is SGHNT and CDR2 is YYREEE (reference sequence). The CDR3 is CASSQGQATEAFF. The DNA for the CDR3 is TGTGCCAGCAGCCAGGGACAGGCCACTGAAGCTTTCTTT.

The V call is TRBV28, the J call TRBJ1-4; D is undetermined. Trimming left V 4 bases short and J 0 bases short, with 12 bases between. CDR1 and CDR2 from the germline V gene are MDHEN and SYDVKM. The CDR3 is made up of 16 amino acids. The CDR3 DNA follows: TGTGCCAGCAGTTCCTTCGACGGCCCAACTAATGAAAAACTGTTTTTT. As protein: CASSSFDGPTNEKLFF.

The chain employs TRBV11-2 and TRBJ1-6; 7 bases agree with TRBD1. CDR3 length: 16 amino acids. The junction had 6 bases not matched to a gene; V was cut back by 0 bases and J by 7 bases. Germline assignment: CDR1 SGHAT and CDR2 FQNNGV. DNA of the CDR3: TGTGCCAGCAGCTTAGATACAGGGGTCTACAATTCACCCCTCCACTTT. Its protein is CASSLDTGVYNSPLHF. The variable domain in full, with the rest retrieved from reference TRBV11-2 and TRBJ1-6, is EAGVAQSPRYKIIEKRQSVAFWCNPISGHATLYWYQQILGQGPKLLIQFQNNGVVDDSQLPKDRFSAERLKGVDSTLKIQPAKLEDSAVYLCASSLDTGVYNSPLHFGNGTRLTVT.

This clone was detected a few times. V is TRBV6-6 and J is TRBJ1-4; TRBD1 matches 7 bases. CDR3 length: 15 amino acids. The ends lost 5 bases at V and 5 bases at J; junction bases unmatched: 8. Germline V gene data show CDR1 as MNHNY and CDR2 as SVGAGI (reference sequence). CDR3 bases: TGTGCCAGCAGTCCAAACAGGGGTGGAAATGAAAAACTGTTTTTT. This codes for CASSPNRGGNEKLFF.

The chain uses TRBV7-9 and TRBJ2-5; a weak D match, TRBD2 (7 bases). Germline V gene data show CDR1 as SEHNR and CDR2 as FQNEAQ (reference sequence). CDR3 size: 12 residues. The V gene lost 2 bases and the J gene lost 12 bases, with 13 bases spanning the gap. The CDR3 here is CASSLMAGAKYF. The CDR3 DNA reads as TGTGCCAGCAGCTTAATGGCGGGGGCCAAGTACTTC.

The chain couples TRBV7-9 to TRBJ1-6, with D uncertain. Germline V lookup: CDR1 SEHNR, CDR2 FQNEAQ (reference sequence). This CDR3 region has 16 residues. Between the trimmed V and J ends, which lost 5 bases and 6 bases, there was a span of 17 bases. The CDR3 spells CASSPPGGRGNSPLHF. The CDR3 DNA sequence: TGTGCCAGCAGCCCCCCCGGCGGCCGTGGTAATTCACCCCTCCACTTT.

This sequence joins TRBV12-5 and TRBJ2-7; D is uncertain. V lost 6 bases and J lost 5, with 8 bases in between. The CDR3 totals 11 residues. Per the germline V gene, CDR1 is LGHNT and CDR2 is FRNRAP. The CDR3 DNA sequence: TGTGCTAGTGGCCTAGGAGACGAGCAGTACTTC. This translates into CASGLGDEQYF.

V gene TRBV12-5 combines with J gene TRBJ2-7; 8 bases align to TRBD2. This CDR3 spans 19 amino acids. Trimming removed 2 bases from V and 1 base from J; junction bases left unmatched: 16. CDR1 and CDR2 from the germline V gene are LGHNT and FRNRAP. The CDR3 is CASGLYSGREARHSYEQYF. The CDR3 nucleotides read TGTGCTAGTGGTTTGTATTCCGGGCGGGAGGCAAGACATTCCTACGAGCAGTACTTC.

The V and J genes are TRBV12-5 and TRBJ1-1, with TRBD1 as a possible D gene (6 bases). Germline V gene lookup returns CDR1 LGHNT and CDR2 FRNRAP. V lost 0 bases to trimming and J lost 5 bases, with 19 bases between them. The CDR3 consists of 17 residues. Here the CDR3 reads CASGLVLGRGRGTEAFF. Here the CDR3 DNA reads TGTGCTAGTGGTTTGGTACTCGGGAGGGGGAGAGGAACTGAAGCTTTCTTT.

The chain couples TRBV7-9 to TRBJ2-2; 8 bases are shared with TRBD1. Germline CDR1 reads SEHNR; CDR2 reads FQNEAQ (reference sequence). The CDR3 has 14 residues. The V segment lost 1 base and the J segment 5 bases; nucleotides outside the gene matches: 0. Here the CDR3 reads CASSLGQGTGELFF. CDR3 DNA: TGTGCCAGCAGCTTAGGACAGGGGACCGGGGAGCTGTTTTTT. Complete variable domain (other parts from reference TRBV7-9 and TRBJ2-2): DTGVSQNPRHKITKRGQNVTFRCDPISEHNRLYWYRQTLGQGPEFLTYFQNEAQLEKSRLLSDRFSAERPKGSFSTLEIQRTEQGDSAMYLCASSLGQGTGELFFGEGSRLTVL.

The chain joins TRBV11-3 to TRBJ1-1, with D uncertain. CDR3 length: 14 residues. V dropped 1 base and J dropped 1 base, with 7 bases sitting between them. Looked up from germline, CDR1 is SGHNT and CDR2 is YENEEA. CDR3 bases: TGTGCCAGCAGCTTAGGGTTAGGGAACACTGAAGCTTTCTTT. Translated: CASSLGLGNTEAFF.